This T cell receptor (beta chain) was captured by sequencing in a study of beta chain features in type 1 diabetes. Germline CDR1 and CDR2: SSHAT and FNYEAQ (reference sequence). CDR3 size: 13 residues. The isolated RNA, all of it, was reverse transcribed, so expressed TCRB transcripts were what got sequenced. Mean read depth for naive, central memory and regulatory T cell samples was several million reads. Some clones are missing from TCRdb's copy, which holds only in-frame ones; the method was immunoSEQ multiplex PCR. Counted here are some 660,000 clones, around an eighth occurring once; the ten biggest clones make up roughly 0.04%. Remarks on this clone: The antigen remains unidentified. An end of the junction does not agree with germline; a read error may underlie this.

Study-level findings and limits: Shorter TCRB CDR3s, moderately but significantly so, were found in Type 1 diabetes patients in all four CD4+ subsets.

V is TRBV7-7 and J is TRBJ2-2; D unresolved. The TCR sequence derives from a man aged 18 to 35 with type 1 diabetes. The sequencing input was naive CD4+ T cells from blood. CDR3 in DNA: TGTGCTAGCAGCCCGAGACAATTCGGGGAGCTGTTTTTT. Protein product: CASSPRQFGELFF. The full variable domain, its missing parts supplied by reference TRBV7-7 and TRBJ2-2, is GAGVSQSPRYKVTKRGQDVTLRCDPISSHATLYWYQQALGQGPEFLTYFNYEAQPDKSGLPSDRFSAERPEGSISTLTIQRTEQRDSAMYRCASSPRQFGELFFGEGSRLTVL.